This T cell receptor (beta chain) was documented in a study of blood T cell repertoires in COVID-19. Looked up from germline, CDR1 is LNHDA and CDR2 is SQIVND (reference sequence). This CDR3 has 14 residues. V was shortened by 5 bases and J by 1 base, with 11 bases between the two germline ends. Assay: immunoSEQ multiplex PCR; the TCRdb copy retains only in-frame clones and omits some. The table lists 250,000 to 350,000 clones, roughly 85% of them singletons. Cohort 3 donors were reported recovered after two negative PCRs, clearance, or symptom resolution. What was sequenced was PBMCs or T cells enriched from blood (not recorded which). The rearrangement joins TRBV19 to TRBJ1-1; D remains ambiguous. This sequence originates from a woman aged 25 to 39 who had recovered from COVID-19. The CDR3 sequence is CASSLGTQNTEAFF. Written as DNA, the CDR3 is TGTGCCAGTAGTCTGGGCACACAGAACACTGAAGCTTTCTTT.